This TCR beta chain was sequenced for a study listed by TCRdb under 2016. The junction shows trimming of 5 bases on V and 2 bases on J, plus 12 bases between the germline ends. The CDR3 runs 14 amino acids, cysteine and phenylalanine included. Only the CDR3 portion is preserved as DNA: 42 bases, with reading frame beginning at the first base. The germline V gene encodes CDR1 SGHTA and CDR2 FQGNSA. This clonotype was recorded a few times. Its target antigen remains unknown. No base qualities exist here, and no much larger clone lies one base off it. Receptor libraries were prepared by RT-PCR. TCRdb lists the instrument as Illumina MiSeq. TCRdb handled the public reads itself, with Q25 trimming in fastp and clone calling in MiXCR, and kept productive beta chains. Rows with a matching CDR3 protein are joined into one entry that keeps the most common DNA and genes. The sample profile shows more than 600,000 distinct CDR3 sequences; over 12% of them were found once. The ten largest clones add up to roughly 3.9% of the sample.

The chain is made from TRBV7-2 and TRBJ1-1, with no confident D gene call. The sequenced sample consisted of memory CD4+ T cells from blood. The clonotype was recovered from a female donor in good health, serving as a healthy control. This receptor carries the CDR3 CASSVGLGNTEAFF. The DNA reads TGTGCCAGCAGCGTTGGTCTGGGTAACACTGAAGCTTTCTTT.